This T cell receptor beta chain derives from a study of cytomegalovirus exposure and HLA in healthy donors. The PCR made use of 60 Vbeta and 13 Jbeta primers. Only in-frame clones appear in the TCRdb table, and some are missing; sequencing was by immunoSEQ multiplex PCR. Found here are 100,000 to 150,000 clones, over 60% of them singletons; the top ten hold about 4.5%. This CDR3 has 15 amino acids. CDR1 is SNHLY, CDR2 FYNNEI, per germline. Germline trimming cut 7 bases from V and 4 bases from J; bases unmatched to any gene: 7. As to this clone: Its antigen remains unknown.

Study results and caveats: Upon later analysis, TCR association rates were observed to vary by HLA locus, being highest for DRB1 and lowest for HLA-C. Earlier analysis looked at TCR beta V segments, and most were productive about 87% or about 30% of the time.

This sequence was found in a man in his 60s in good health and CMV-seropositive. This chain connects TRBV2 to TRBJ2-3; 11 bases agree with TRBD2. Sequenced input: PBMCs. The CDR3 spells CASILGTSGPDTQYF. The CDR3 DNA reads TGTGCCAGCATCCTCGGGACTAGCGGCCCAGATACGCAGTATTTT.